Listed here is a single T cell receptor beta chain. Its target is unknown. The sample is drawn from a study of cytomegalovirus exposure and HLA in healthy donors. About the study: Around 85 million unique TCR sequences came from HLA-typed donors in an early release.

PCR was performed using 60 Vbeta and 13 Jbeta primers. TCRdb's copy holds only in-frame clones and misses some; the assay was immunoSEQ multiplex PCR. The sample data list under 50,000 clones. Findings and caveats of the study: An observed cluster of highly shared sequence variants was recorded as a likely sequencing artifact.

This clonotype was sampled from a male donor in good health and CMV-seronegative. The sequenced material came from PBMCs.

The CDR3 spells CASSEGQNEQFF. The CDR3 DNA reads as TGTGCCAGCAGTGAAGGACAGAATGAGCAGTTCTTC. This chain links TRBV6-4 with TRBJ2-1, with a possible D match to TRBD1 (6 bases). Germline lookup yields CDR1 MRHNA and CDR2 SNTAGT. Trimming removed 3 bases from V and 7 bases from J, with 7 bases in between. The CDR3 covers 12 residues.